The clone carrying this TCR beta chain occurred a few times. Its antigen is as yet unknown. The sample originates from a study of identical twins. V lost 5 bases and J 1 base, leaving 16 bases between the germline ends. The CDR3 totals 16 residues. The germline gives CDR1 SGHRS, CDR2 YFSETQ. Using its own MiXCR run on the 5' RACE reads, TCRdb lists one record per CDR3 protein. The sample lists around 960,000 distinct CDR3 sequences, roughly 12% occurring once. The study, taken as a whole, reports: The presence of invariant MAIT and iNKT cells could partly confound analyses of zero-insertion sequences. A lower insertion count was a feature of abundant cord blood beta clonotypes, with no such feature in memory repertoires. Beta out-of-frame twin sharing showed a weaker excess.

These data were also filed under a second study, of yellow fever vaccine responses in identical twins.

The clonotype originates from a woman under 30 in good health. This chain links TRBV5-1 with TRBJ2-1; D possibly corresponds to TRBD2 (6 bases). The source material was PBMCs. DNA for the CDR3: TGCGCCAGCAGAATTGGGGCGGGGTTTTCCTACAATGAGCAGTTCTTC. It codes for CASRIGAGFSYNEQFF.